Reported below is one T cell receptor beta chain. Antigen specificity is unknown. This sample is drawn from a study of breast tumors, draining lymph nodes, adjacent tissues. Study-level points and caveats: Tumor repertoires ranked between lymph nodes and nontumor tissue in diversity, with V and J gene preferences. Tumor T cell lymph node origin was a supported hypothesis, not proven. Luminal-like breast cancer showed significantly greater tumor-nontumor repertoire similarity than basal-like breast cancer did.

This CDR3 is 13 amino acids long. Per germline, CDR1 SEHNR and CDR2 FQNEAQ (reference sequence). V was pared by 5 bases and J by 8 bases, with 7 bases of the junction left unmatched. TCRdb reprocessed the multiplex PCR reads with MiXCR, giving one entry per CDR3 protein. The data contain about 8,300 distinct CDR3 sequences, around 74% of them seen just once; the ten biggest clones take up over 40%. V is TRBV7-9 and J is TRBJ1-2, with 8 nucleotides matching TRBD1. The clonotype comes from a female donor with breast cancer. Some clones in this sample may be carry-over from other donors' samples. Sequencing was carried out using tumor-adjacent breast tissue. In DNA, the CDR3 is TGTGCCAGCAGCAGAGGCAGGGGGCTCGGCTACACCTTC. This gives the protein CASSRGRGLGYTF.